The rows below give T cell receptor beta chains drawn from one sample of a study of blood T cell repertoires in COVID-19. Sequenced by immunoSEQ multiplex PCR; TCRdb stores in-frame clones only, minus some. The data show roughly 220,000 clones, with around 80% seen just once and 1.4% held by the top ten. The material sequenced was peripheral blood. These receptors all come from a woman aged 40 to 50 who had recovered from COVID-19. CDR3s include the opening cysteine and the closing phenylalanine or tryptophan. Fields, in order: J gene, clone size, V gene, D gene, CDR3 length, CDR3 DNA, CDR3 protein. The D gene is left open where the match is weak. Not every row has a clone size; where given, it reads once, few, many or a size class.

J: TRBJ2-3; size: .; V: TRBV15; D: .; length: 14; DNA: TGTGCCACCTCCACCAGGGTTCTCACAGATACGCAGTATTTT; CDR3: CATSTRVLTDTQYF
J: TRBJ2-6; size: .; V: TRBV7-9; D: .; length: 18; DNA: TGTGCCAGCAGCCTAAACTCTCTCCGGGTCTCTGGGGCCAACGTCCTGACTTTC; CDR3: CASSLNSLRVSGANVLTF
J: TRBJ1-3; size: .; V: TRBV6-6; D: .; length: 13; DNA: TGTGCCAGCAGCCGCGTCGGTGGAAACACCATATATTTT; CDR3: CASSRVGGNTIYF
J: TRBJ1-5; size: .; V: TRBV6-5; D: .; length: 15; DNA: TGTGCCAGCAGTTATGGGGGCCCTCCGAATCAGCCCCAGCATTTT; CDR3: CASSYGGPPNQPQHF
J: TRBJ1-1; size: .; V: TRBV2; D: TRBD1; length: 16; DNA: TGTGCCAGCAGGGAAGCCGGGACAGGAGTGAACACTGAAGCTTTCTTT; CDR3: CASREAGTGVNTEAFF
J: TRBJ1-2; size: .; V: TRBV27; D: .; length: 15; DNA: TGTGCCAGCAAGGTGGGGACCGGACAGAACTATGGCTACACCTTC; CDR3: CASKVGTGQNYGYTF
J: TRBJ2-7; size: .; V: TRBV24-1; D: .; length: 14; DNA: TGTGCCACCAGCCAAACAGGGTTAAAGAACGAGCAGTACTTC; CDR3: CATSQTGLKNEQYF
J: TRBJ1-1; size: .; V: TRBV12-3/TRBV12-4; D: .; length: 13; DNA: TGTGCCAGCAGCGGACATATGAACACTGAAGCTTTCTTT; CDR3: CASSGHMNTEAFF
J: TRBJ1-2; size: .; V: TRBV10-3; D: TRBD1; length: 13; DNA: TGTGCCATCAGTCTTACCGGACAGGGCGATTACACCTTC; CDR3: CAISLTGQGDYTF
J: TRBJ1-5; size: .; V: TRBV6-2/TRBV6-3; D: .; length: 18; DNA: TGTGCCAGCAGTTTGGGTAGAGGGTTAGAACCTGAAGCACAGCCCCAGCATTTT; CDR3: CASSLGRGLEPEAQPQHF
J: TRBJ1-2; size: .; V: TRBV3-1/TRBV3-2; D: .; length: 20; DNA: TGTGCCAGCAGCCACCAGAGCCTGGGGTCAGCGGCCGACAACGACTATGGCTACACCTTC; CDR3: CASSHQSLGSAADNDYGYTF
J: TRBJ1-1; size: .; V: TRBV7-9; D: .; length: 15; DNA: TGTGCCAGCAGCTCCCAGGGCAGGGGGAACACTGAAGCTTTCTTT; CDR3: CASSSQGRGNTEAFF
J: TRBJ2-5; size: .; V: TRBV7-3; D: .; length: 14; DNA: TGTGCCAGCAGCTTAATTGGGGGACACGAGACCCAGTACTTC; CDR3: CASSLIGGHETQYF
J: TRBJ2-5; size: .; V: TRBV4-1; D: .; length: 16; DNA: TGCGCCAGCAGCCAAGAGGGAGTCACCCCCCGGGAGACCCAGTACTTC; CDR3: CASSQEGVTPRETQYF
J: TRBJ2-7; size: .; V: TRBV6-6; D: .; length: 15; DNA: TGTGCCAGCAGTTACCACCTACAGGGCTCCTACGAGCAGTACTTC; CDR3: CASSYHLQGSYEQYF
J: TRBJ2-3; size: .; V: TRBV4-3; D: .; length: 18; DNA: TGCGCCAGCAGCCCAAGCGTCGGGGGTGCGGTAAATCCAGATACGCAGTATTTT; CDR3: CASSPSVGGAVNPDTQYF
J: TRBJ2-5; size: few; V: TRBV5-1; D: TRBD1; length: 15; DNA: TGCGCCAGCAGCTTGGGGGACAGGGTGGAAGAGACCCAGTACTTC; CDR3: CASSLGDRVEETQYF
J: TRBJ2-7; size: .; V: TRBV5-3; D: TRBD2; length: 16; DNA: TGTGCCAGAAGCATTGGGACTAGCGGGGGGCTCTACGAGCAGTACTTC; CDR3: CARSIGTSGGLYEQYF
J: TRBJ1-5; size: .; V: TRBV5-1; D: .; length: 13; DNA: TGCGCCAGCAGCTTGGACTCAAATCAGCCCCAGCATTTT; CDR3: CASSLDSNQPQHF
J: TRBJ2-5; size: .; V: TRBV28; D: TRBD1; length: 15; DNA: TGTGCCAGCAGTCTACAGGGGAAAGGGGGAGAGACCCAGTACTTC; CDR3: CASSLQGKGGETQYF
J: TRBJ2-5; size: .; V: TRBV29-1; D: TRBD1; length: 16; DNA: TGCAGCGTTGATGGTGCTCAGTGGGACAGACAAGAGACCCAGTACTTC; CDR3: CSVDGAQWDRQETQYF
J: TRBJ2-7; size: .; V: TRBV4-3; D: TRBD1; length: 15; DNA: TGCGCCAGCAGCCAAATCGGGACAGGATCCTACGAGCAGTACTTC; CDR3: CASSQIGTGSYEQYF
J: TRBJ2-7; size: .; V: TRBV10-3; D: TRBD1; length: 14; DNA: TGTGCCATCGCGGAGCGGGACAGGGGCTACGAGCAGTACTTC; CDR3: CAIAERDRGYEQYF
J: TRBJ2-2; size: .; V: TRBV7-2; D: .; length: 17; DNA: TGTGCCAGCAGCTTAGATGGTGGGCTGGTGAACACCGGGGAGCTGTTTTTT; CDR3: CASSLDGGLVNTGELFF
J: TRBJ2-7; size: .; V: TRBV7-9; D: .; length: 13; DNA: TGTGCCAGCAGTTCCATAACTGCGGGCGAGCAGTACTTC; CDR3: CASSSITAGEQYF
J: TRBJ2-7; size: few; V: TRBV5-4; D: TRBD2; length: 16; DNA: TGTGCCAGCAGCTTGGGACTAGCGGGGAGGGCCTACGAGCAGTACTTC; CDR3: CASSLGLAGRAYEQYF
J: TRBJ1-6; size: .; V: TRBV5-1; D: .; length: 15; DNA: TGCGCCAGCACCCAAGAGACGCCGGGGAATTCACCCCTCCACTTT; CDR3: CASTQETPGNSPLHF
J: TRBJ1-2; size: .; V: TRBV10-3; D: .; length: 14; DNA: TGTGCCATCCCACACGGGGGGGCGGTGACGGGCTACACCTTC; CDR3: CAIPHGGAVTGYTF
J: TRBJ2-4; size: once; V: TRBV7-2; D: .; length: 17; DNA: TGTGCCAGCAGCCTCAAAGGGTGGGGGGTAGCCAAAAACATTCAGTACTTC; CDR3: CASSLKGWGVAKNIQYF
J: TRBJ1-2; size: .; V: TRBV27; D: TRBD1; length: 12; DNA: TGTGCCAGCAGCGGGACAGGGTTAGGCTACACCTTC; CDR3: CASSGTGLGYTF
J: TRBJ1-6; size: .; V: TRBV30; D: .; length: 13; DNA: TGTGCCGAGCGGATATTCTTAGGTTCACCCCTCCACTTT; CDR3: CAERIFLGSPLHF
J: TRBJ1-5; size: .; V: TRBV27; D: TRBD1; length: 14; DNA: TGTGCCAGCAGGGGGACAGATCATAATCAGCCCCAGCATTTT; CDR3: CASRGTDHNQPQHF
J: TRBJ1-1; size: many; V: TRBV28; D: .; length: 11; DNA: TGTGCCAGCTCCTGGTCTGCGGGGGCTTTCTTT; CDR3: CASSWSAGAFF
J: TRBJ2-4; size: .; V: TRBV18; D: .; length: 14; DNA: TGTGCCAGCTCACCACAACAGGGGACTCCTCCTTTCTACTTC; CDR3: CASSPQQGTPPFYF
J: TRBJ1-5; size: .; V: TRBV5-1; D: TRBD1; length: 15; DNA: TGCGCCAGCAGTCGAACCGGGACAGATAATCAGCCCCAGCATTTT; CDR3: CASSRTGTDNQPQHF
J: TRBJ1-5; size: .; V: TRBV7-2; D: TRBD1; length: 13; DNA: TGTGCCAGCAGCCCGGGGACAGTTGAGCCCCAGCATTTT; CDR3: CASSPGTVEPQHF
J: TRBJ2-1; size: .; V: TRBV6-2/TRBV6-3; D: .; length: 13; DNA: TGTGCCAGCAGTCCCACGGGGGGCCTTGAGCAGTTCTTC; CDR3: CASSPTGGLEQFF
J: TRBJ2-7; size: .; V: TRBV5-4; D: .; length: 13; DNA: TGTGCCAGCAGCTTGGCCGGACTCTACGAGCAGTACTTC; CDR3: CASSLAGLYEQYF
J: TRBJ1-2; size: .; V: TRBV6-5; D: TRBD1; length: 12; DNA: TGTGCCACCTTAGACAGGGTTGATGGCTACACCTTC; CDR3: CATLDRVDGYTF
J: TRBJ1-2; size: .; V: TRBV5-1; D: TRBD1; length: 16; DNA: TGCGCCAGCACAAACAGGGGGGGCCCGCAGATGGATGGCTACACCTTC; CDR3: CASTNRGGPQMDGYTF
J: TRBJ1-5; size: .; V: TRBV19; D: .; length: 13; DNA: TGTGCCAGTTCCCCTGCAGTCAATCAGCCCCAGCATTTT; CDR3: CASSPAVNQPQHF
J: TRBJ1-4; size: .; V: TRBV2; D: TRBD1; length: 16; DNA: TGTGCCAGCAGTCCACAGGGGTGGGGAACTAATGAAAAACTGTTTTTT; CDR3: CASSPQGWGTNEKLFF
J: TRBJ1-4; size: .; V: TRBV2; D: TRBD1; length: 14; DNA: TGTGCCAGCAGTGTTCAGGGGGATGGAGAAAAACTGTTTTTT; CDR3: CASSVQGDGEKLFF
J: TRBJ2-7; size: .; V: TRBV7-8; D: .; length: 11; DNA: TGTGCCAGCAGCCCGGGTACCGAGCAGTACTTC; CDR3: CASSPGTEQYF
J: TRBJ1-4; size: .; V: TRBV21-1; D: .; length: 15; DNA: TGTGCCAGCAGCAAAGTGGAGAGGGAAGATGAAAAACTGTTTTTT; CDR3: CASSKVEREDEKLFF
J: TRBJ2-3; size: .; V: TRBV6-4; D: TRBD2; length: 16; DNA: TGTGCCAGCAGTGACTCGAATAGCGGGGGGGCGGATACGCAGTATTTT; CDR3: CASSDSNSGGADTQYF
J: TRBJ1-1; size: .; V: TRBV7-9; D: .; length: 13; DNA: TGTGCCAGCAGTCCTATCGGGGTAACTGAAGCTTTCTTT; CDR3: CASSPIGVTEAFF
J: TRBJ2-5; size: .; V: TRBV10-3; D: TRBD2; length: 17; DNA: TGTGCCATCAGCTCCGGGACTAGCGGGGGGGGAGGCGAGACCCAGTACTTC; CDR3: CAISSGTSGGGGETQYF
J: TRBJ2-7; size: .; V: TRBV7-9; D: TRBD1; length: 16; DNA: TGTGCCAGCAGCTCACCCGGGACAGGGGCCCCCTACGAGCAGTACTTC; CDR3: CASSSPGTGAPYEQYF